These 14 T cell receptor beta chains originate from one sample sequenced in a study of T cell changes during pregnancy in multiple sclerosis. This table comes from immunoSEQ multiplex PCR, and its TCRdb copy is limited to in-frame clones, with some not included. The table lists tens of thousands of clones, 91% of them singletons. Sample: peripheral blood, taken in the first trimester of pregnancy. Receptors were obtained from a female donor with multiple sclerosis, enrolled in a pregnancy study.

The chain employs TRBV19 and TRBJ2-2; 7 positions match TRBD1. V dropped 2 bases and J dropped 5; count of bases not matched to a gene: 5. In germline, CDR1 is LNHDA, CDR2 SQIVND (reference sequence). The length of the CDR3 is 15 residues. This CDR3 reads CASSIRGGRTGELFF. The DNA of the CDR3 is TGTGCCAGTAGTATACGAGGGGGCCGGACCGGGGAGCTGTTTTTT. Full variable domain (remainder filled in from reference TRBV19 and TRBJ2-2): DGGITQSPKYLFRKEGQNVTLSCEQNLNHDAMYWYRQDPGQGLRLIYYSQIVNDFQKGDIAEGYSVSREKKESFPLTVTSAQKNPTAFYLCASSIRGGRTGELFFGEGSRLTVL.

The chain uses TRBV5-4 and TRBJ1-1; D not resolved. Trimming cost V 0 bases and J 6 bases, with 9 bases left between them. CDR1 and CDR2 from the germline V gene are SGHNT and YYREEE (reference sequence). The CDR3 has 13 amino acids. CDR3 loop: CASSLAGRAEAFF. For the CDR3, the DNA is TGTGCCAGCAGCTTGGCCGGGAGGGCTGAAGCTTTCTTT.

The chain recombines TRBV5-5 with TRBJ2-7; 7 bases are shared with TRBD1. CDR3 length: 15 residues. Germline values: CDR1 SGHKS, CDR2 YYEKEE (reference sequence). V gave up 2 bases and J gave up 0 bases; unmatched junction bases: 5. DNA for the CDR3: TGTGCCAGCAGCTTAGGACAGGCGGTCTCCTACGAGCAGTACTTC. It is translated as CASSLGQAVSYEQYF.

The chain is built from TRBV28 and TRBJ2-7, with 14 bases aligning to TRBD2. V lost 6 bases and J lost 5; bases outside the gene matches: 9. The CDR3 sequence is 16 residues long. Germline CDR1 and CDR2: MDHEN and SYDVKM. This chain's CDR3 is CASSQGTSGRRDEQYF. CDR3 bases: TGTGCCAGCAGCCAAGGGACTAGCGGGAGAAGGGACGAGCAGTACTTC.

The chain carries TRBV7-2 and TRBJ1-1, with 7 bases fitting TRBD1. J lost 5 bases, V lost 2 bases, and 5 bases had no gene match. Germline V gene sequence: CDR1 SGHTA, CDR2 FQGNSA. The CDR3 totals 14 residues. The CDR3 DNA reads TGTGCCAGCAGCTTAACTGGCAGGGGGACTGAAGCTTTCTTT. Amino acids: CASSLTGRGTEAFF. The entire variable domain, with the rest obtained from reference TRBV7-2 and TRBJ1-1, is as follows: GAGVSQSPSNKVTEKGKDVELRCDPISGHTALYWYRQSLGQGLEFLIYFQGNSAPDKSGLPSDRFSAERTGGSVSTLTIQRTQQEDSAVYLCASSLTGRGTEAFFGQGTRLTVV.

V gene TRBV5-1 combines with J gene TRBJ2-3, with 8 bases that match TRBD1. V dropped 4 bases and J dropped 2; count of bases not matched to a gene: 9. The CDR3 has 16 amino acids. From germline, CDR1 is SGHRS and CDR2 YFSETQ. The CDR3 loop reads CASSQYRGAFTDTQYF. CDR3 sequence (DNA): TGCGCCAGCAGCCAGTACAGGGGGGCGTTCACAGATACGCAGTATTTT.

In this sample, this clone turned up once. The V and J genes are TRBV5-6 and TRBJ2-1, with 9 bases fitting TRBD2. The CDR3 covers 16 residues. CDR1 and CDR2 (germline): SGHDT, YYEEEE. V gave up 1 base and J gave up 4 bases; unmatched junction bases: 6. CDR3 sequence: CASSLLAGARYNEQFF. In nucleotides, the CDR3 is TGTGCCAGCAGCTTGTTAGCGGGAGCTAGGTACAATGAGCAGTTCTTC. Full variable domain (missing parts from reference TRBV5-6 and TRBJ2-1): DAGVTQSPTHLIKTRGQQVTLRCSPKSGHDTVSWYQQALGQGPQFIFQYYEEEERQRGNFPDRFSGHQFPNYSSELNVNALLLGDSALYLCASSLLAGARYNEQFFGPGTRLTVL.

The V call is TRBV5-5, the J call TRBJ1-1; TRBD1 is a possible D gene (5 bases). The length of the CDR3 is 15 residues. Germline CDR1 SGHKS, CDR2 YYEKEE (reference sequence). V lost 0 bases and J 1 base, leaving 10 bases between the germline ends. CDR3 in amino acids: CASSLGDWANTEAFF. The CDR3 DNA reads as TGTGCCAGCAGCTTGGGGGACTGGGCGAACACTGAAGCTTTCTTT.

The chain joins TRBV6-5 to TRBJ1-2, with 9 bases fitting TRBD1. V lost 0 bases, J lost 3 bases, and 2 bases stayed unmatched. Germline V gives CDR1 MNHEY, CDR2 SVGAGI. This CDR3 contains 15 residues. Here the CDR3 DNA reads TGTGCCAGCAGTTACTCGGGGGACAGGGACTATGGCTACACCTTC. Translated: CASSYSGDRDYGYTF.

The J gene is TRBJ2-7, the V gene TRBV5-1, with 10 bases identical to TRBD1. The CDR3 is 14 residues long. V shed 3 bases and J 6 bases; nucleotides not matched to a gene: 6. The germline V gene encodes CDR1 SGHRS and CDR2 YFSETQ. The CDR3 reads CASSSGTGAFEQYF. CDR3 nucleotides: TGCGCCAGCAGCTCCGGGACAGGGGCTTTCGAGCAGTACTTC.

The V call is TRBV5-1, the J call TRBJ2-5, with D tentatively TRBD1 (5 bases). Germline CDR1 SGHRS, CDR2 YFSETQ. V lost 0 bases to trimming and J lost 4 bases, with 10 bases between them. This CDR3 region has 14 residues. The CDR3 here is CASSLEGIGETQYF. DNA for the CDR3: TGCGCCAGCAGCTTGGAGGGGATCGGAGAGACCCAGTACTTC. Together with reference TRBV5-1 and TRBJ2-5, the CDR3 gives the full variable domain: KAGVTQTPRYLIKTRGQQVTLSCSPISGHRSVSWYQQTPGQGLQFLFEYFSETQRNKGNFPGRFSGRQFSNSRSEMNVSTLELGDSALYLCASSLEGIGETQYFGPGTRLLVL.

This chain uses TRBV29-1 with TRBJ2-5; TRBD1 might be the D (5 bases). Per the germline V gene, CDR1 is SQVTM and CDR2 is ANQGSEA. The CDR3 is 15 residues long. V shed 1 base and J shed 4 bases, with 16 bases lying between them. In DNA form, the CDR3 reads TGCAGCGTTGAAGGGGGTAGGGGAAGACGAGAGACCCAGTACTTC. Translating it yields CSVEGGRGRRETQYF.

The chain couples TRBV11-2 to TRBJ2-7; 9 bases are shared with TRBD2. V lost 1 base and J lost 0; bases outside the gene matches: 4. CDR1 is SGHAT, CDR2 FQNNGV, per germline. The CDR3 loop spans 16 amino acids. CDR3: CASSLGLAVVSYEQYF. As DNA, the CDR3 is TGTGCCAGCAGCTTAGGACTAGCGGTGGTCTCCTACGAGCAGTACTTC.

The rearrangement uses TRBV30 and TRBJ1-2; D gene unclear. Germline V gene lookup returns CDR1 GTSNPN and CDR2 SVGIG (reference sequence). The CDR3 is made up of 13 amino acids. V lost 3 bases, J lost 5 bases, and 13 bases lay in between. The CDR3 DNA sequence: TGTGCCTGGAGGGCCCTGCAGGTGTATGGCTACACCTTC. Translation gives CAWRALQVYGYTF.